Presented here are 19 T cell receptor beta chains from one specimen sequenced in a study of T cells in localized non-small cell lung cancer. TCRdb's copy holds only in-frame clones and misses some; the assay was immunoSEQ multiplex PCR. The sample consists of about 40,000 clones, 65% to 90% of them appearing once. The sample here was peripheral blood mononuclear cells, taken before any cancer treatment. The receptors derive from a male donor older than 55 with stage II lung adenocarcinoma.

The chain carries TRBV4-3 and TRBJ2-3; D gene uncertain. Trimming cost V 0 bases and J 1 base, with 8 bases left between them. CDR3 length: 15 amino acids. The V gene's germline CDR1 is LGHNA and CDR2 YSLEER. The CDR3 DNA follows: TGCGCCAGCAGCCAAGATCTTTGGGGCACAGATACGCAGTATTTT. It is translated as CASSQDLWGTDTQYF.

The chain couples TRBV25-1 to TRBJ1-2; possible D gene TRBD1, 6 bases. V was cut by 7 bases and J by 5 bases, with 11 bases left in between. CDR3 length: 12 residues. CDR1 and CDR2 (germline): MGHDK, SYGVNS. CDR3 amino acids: CASTPDSYGYTF. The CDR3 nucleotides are TGTGCCAGCACCCCGGACAGTTATGGCTACACCTTC.

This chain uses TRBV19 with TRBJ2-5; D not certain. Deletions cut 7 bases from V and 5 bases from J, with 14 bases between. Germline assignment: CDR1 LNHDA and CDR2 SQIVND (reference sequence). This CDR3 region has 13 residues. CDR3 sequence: CASTVQGEETQYF. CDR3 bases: TGTGCCAGTACCGTACAAGGCGAGGAGACCCAGTACTTC.

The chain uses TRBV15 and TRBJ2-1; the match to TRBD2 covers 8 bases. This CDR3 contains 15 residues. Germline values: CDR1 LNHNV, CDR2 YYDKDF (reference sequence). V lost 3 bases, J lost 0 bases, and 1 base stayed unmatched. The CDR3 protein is CATSSSGSSYNEQFF. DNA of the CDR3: TGTGCCACCAGCAGCAGCGGGAGCTCCTACAATGAGCAGTTCTTC.

Here the CDR3 DNA reads TGTGCCAGCAGCTTAAGGACGCAAGGCTACGAGCAGTACTTC. As protein: CASSLRTQGYEQYF. The genes are TRBV7-8 and TRBJ2-7; D not certain. Deletions cut 2 bases from V and 3 bases from J, with 11 bases between. In germline, CDR1 is SGHVS, CDR2 FQNEAQ. This CDR3 has 14 residues.

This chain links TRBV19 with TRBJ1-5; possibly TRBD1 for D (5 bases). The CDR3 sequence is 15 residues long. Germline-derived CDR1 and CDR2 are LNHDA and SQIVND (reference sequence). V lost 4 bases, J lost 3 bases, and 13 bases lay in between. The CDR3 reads CASSTGTGTNQPQHF. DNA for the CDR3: TGTGCCAGTAGTACCGGGACGGGAACCAATCAGCCCCAGCATTTT. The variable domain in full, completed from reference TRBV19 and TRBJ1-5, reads DGGITQSPKYLFRKEGQNVTLSCEQNLNHDAMYWYRQDPGQGLRLIYYSQIVNDFQKGDIAEGYSVSREKKESFPLTVTSAQKNPTAFYLCASSTGTGTNQPQHFGDGTRLSIL.

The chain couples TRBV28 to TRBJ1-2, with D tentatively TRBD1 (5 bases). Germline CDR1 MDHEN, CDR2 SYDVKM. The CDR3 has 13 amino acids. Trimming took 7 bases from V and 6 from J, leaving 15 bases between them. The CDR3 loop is CASTRWGGNGYTF. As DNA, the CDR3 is TGTGCCAGCACGCGTTGGGGGGGTAATGGCTACACCTTC.

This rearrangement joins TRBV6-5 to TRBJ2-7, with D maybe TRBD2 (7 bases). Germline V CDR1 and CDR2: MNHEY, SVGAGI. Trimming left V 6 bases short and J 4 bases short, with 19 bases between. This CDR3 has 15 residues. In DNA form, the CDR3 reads TGTGCCAGCAGATCGGGGGGCGGGGTTGTTTACGAGCAGTACTTC. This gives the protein CASRSGGGVVYEQYF.

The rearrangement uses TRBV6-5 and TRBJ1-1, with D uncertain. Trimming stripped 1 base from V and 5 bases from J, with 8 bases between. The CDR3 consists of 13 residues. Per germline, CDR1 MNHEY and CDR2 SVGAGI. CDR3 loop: CASSYYKGTEAFF. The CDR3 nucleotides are TGTGCCAGCAGTTACTATAAGGGAACTGAAGCTTTCTTT.

Here the CDR3 DNA reads TGCGCCAGCAGCCAAGTCGGGCAGCGCCTGAAGTACTTC. Its translation: CASSQVGQRLKYF. The V call is TRBV4-1, the J call TRBJ2-5; D uncertain. Trimming stripped 1 base from V and 12 bases from J, with 15 bases between. CDR1 and CDR2 from the germline V gene are MGHRA and YSYEKL. This CDR3 spans 13 amino acids.

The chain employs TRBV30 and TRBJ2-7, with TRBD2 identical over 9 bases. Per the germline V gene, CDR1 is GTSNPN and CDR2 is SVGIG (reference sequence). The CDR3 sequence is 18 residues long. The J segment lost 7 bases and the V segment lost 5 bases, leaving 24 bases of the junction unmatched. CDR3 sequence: CAWRGSGGRRLAGREQYF. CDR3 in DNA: TGTGCCTGGCGGGGGAGCGGCGGCCGGCGGCTAGCGGGACGTGAGCAGTACTTC.

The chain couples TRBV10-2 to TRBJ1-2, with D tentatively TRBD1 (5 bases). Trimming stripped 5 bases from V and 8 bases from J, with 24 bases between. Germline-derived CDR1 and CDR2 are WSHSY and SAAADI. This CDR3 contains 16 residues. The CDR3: CASSPFRSPVGRGYTF. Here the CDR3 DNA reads TGCGCCAGCAGTCCCTTCCGCTCCCCGGTGGGACGCGGCTACACCTTC.

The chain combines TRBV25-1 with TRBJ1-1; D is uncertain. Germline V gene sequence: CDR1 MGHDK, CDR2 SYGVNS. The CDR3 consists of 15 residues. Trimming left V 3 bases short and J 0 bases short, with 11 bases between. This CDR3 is CASSDTRRMNTEAFF. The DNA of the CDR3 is TGTGCCAGCAGTGACACCAGACGGATGAACACTGAAGCTTTCTTT. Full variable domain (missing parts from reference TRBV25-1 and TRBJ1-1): EADIYQTPRYLVIGTGKKITLECSQTMGHDKMYWYQQDPGMELHLIHYSYGVNSTEKGDLSSESTVSRIRTEHFPLTLESARPSHTSQYLCASSDTRRMNTEAFFGQGTRLTVV.

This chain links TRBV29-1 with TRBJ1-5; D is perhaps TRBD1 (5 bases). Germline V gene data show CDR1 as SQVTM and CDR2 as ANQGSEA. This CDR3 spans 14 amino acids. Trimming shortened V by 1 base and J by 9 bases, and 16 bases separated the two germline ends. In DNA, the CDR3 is TGCAGCGTTGAAGGTCCAAGCGGGGCGGGGCCCCAGCATTTT. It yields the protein CSVEGPSGAGPQHF.

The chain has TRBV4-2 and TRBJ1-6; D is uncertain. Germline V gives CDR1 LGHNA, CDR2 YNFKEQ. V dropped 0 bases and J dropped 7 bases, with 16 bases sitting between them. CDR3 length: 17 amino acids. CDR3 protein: CASSQEVSDHRNSPLHF. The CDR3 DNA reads TGTGCCAGCAGCCAAGAGGTTTCGGACCACCGAAATTCACCCCTCCACTTT.

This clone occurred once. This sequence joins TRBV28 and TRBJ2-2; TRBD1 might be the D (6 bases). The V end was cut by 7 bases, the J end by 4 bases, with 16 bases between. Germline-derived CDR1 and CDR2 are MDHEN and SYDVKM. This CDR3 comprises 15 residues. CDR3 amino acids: CASTPRQEVTGELFF. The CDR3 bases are TGTGCCAGCACTCCAAGACAGGAGGTCACCGGGGAGCTGTTTTTT.

CDR3 protein: CASSLIRASGANVLTF. The CDR3 DNA reads as TGTGCCAGCAGCTTAATACGCGCCTCTGGGGCCAACGTCCTGACTTTC. This chain links TRBV7-2 with TRBJ2-6; D gene ambiguous. V lost 2 bases and J 0 bases, leaving 8 bases between the germline ends. Germline V lookup: CDR1 SGHTA, CDR2 FQGNSA. The CDR3 has 16 amino acids.

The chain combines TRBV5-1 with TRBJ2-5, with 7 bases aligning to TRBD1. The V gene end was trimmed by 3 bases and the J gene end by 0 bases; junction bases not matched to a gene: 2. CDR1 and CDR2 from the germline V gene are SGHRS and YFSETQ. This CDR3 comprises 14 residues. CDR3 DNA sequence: TGCGCCAGCAGCTCGACAGGGAACCAAGAGACCCAGTACTTC. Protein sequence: CASSSTGNQETQYF.

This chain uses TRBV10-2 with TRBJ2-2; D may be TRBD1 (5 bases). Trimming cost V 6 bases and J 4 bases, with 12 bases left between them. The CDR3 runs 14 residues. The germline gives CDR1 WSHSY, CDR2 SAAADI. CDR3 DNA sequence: TGCGCCAGCAGCCTCACGCAGGGCACCGGGGAGCTGTTTTTT. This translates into CASSLTQGTGELFF.